A selection of T cell receptor beta chains follows, all from one sample in a study of cytomegalovirus exposure and HLA in healthy donors. Clones were read by immunoSEQ multiplex PCR, and TCRdb kept only the in-frame ones, dropping some. Seen here are around 130,000 clones, about 8% observed once, and the top ten hold less than 6.5%. The sample comprised PBMCs. Receptors originate from a middle-aged woman in good health and CMV-seropositive. CDR3s include the opening cysteine and the closing phenylalanine or tryptophan. The D gene is left open where the match is weak.

V gene	D gene	J gene	CDR3 protein
TRBV7-9	NA	TRBJ2-7	CASSLLGEAYEQYF
TRBV19	NA	TRBJ2-7	CASSIDTSWAYEQYF
TRBV14	NA	TRBJ2-5	CASSQEFGTPARETQYF
TRBV19	NA	TRBJ2-7	CASSTSRDAYEQYF
TRBV5-1	NA	TRBJ1-1	CASSFNRVAEAFF
TRBV7-9	NA	TRBJ2-1	CASSSLSTRYEQFF
TRBV15	NA	TRBJ1-4	CATSRDYLTVRQTRINEKLFF
TRBV7-9	NA	TRBJ1-1	CASSLETGTNTEAFF
TRBV2	NA	TRBJ1-5	CASSESGRANQPQHF
TRBV19	TRBD2	TRBJ2-2	CASSIQRGGSGELFF
TRBV19	NA	NA	CASSPTDITSYEQYF
TRBV6-6	NA	TRBJ1-2	CASSTTGKGYTF
TRBV7-9	TRBD1	TRBJ1-1	CASSLVGGTGITEAFF
TRBV18	NA	TRBJ2-7	CASSQQDREQYF
TRBV10-3	NA	TRBJ1-1	CAISESFRQNTEAFF
TRBV27	TRBD1	TRBJ1-2	CASSLRWTGGIFNYGYTF
TRBV5-3	NA	TRBJ1-4	CARSLVPENEKLFF
TRBV30	NA	TRBJ1-5	CAWSGREDQPQHF
TRBV7-9	TRBD1	TRBJ1-2	CASSPLKGQVNYGYTF
TRBV19	NA	TRBJ2-5	CASSIGQRGETQYF
TRBV7-7	NA	TRBJ2-5	CASSLATRETQYF
TRBV2	NA	TRBJ1-4	CASTMMDTINEKLFF
TRBV6-1	NA	TRBJ1-5	CASTPQGSYQPQHF
TRBV7-9	NA	TRBJ1-2	CASSLAGADDYTF
TRBV5-1	NA	TRBJ2-1	CASSPLGGNEQFF
TRBV19	TRBD1	TRBJ1-2	CASSIVGTGGYGYTF
TRBV18	NA	TRBJ1-1	CASSPGRRDTEAFF
TRBV21-1	NA	TRBJ1-5	CASSKTYPWGSNQPQHF
TRBV2	NA	TRBJ2-5	CASSAVGEWRETQYF
TRBV13	NA	TRBJ2-7	CASSPPPDRPYEQYF
TRBV21-1	NA	TRBJ1-1	CASSKDFRAGEGNTEAFF
TRBV29-1	NA	TRBJ2-7	CSVGLPTEQYF
TRBV18	NA	TRBJ1-5	CASSPAGRSNQPQHF
TRBV19	NA	TRBJ1-2	CASSIAETYGYTF
TRBV19	TRBD1	TRBJ1-2	CASSKSDRESYTF
TRBV5-6	NA	TRBJ1-5	CASSFGGSNQPQHF
TRBV7-8	NA	TRBJ1-1	CASSLDGGVEAFF
TRBV4-1	NA	TRBJ1-4	CASSQDRGDEKLFF
TRBV7-7	NA	TRBJ2-5	CASSLAGLPGETQYF
TRBV19	NA	TRBJ2-7	CASSGQSSSYEQYF
TRBV27	NA	TRBJ2-2	CASSFGSGGVGELFF
TRBV11-2	NA	TRBJ1-1	CASSVGHNTEAFF
TRBV30	TRBD2	TRBJ2-3	CAWTLSGGTDTQYF
TRBV5-1	TRBD2	TRBJ2-3	CASSLSGASPDTQYF
TRBV5-1	NA	TRBJ1-2	CASSPAPTGSYGYTF
TRBV27	TRBD1	TRBJ1-2	CASSFPRDSFGYTF
TRBV13	NA	TRBJ2-1	CASSLVRETGRQFF
TRBV19	TRBD1	TRBJ2-7	CASSTTGQGVREQYF
TRBV30	NA	TRBJ1-6	CAWTTGWGSPLHF
TRBV7-2	NA	TRBJ1-4	CASSLAPGRAEKLFF
TRBV6-1	NA	TRBJ2-3	CASSIGQTDTQYF
TRBV30	TRBD1	TRBJ1-6	CAWATGFGFTSYNSPLHF
TRBV10-3	TRBD1	TRBJ2-2	CAISGTGDGAGELFF
TRBV5-4	TRBD1	TRBJ1-1	CASSLAWQGELKAFF
TRBV2	NA	TRBJ1-2	CASSEVSWGANYGYTF
TRBV7-9	TRBD1	TRBJ2-1	CASSLGPGGGQFF
TRBV6-5	TRBD2	TRBJ2-7	CASSTSGGPGEQYF
TRBV21-1	NA	TRBJ1-1	CASALYGTGGIRTEAFF
TRBV10-1	NA	TRBJ2-3	CASSESFSTRHTDTQYF
TRBV9	TRBD2	TRBJ2-3	CASSVDFSGGRTDTQYF